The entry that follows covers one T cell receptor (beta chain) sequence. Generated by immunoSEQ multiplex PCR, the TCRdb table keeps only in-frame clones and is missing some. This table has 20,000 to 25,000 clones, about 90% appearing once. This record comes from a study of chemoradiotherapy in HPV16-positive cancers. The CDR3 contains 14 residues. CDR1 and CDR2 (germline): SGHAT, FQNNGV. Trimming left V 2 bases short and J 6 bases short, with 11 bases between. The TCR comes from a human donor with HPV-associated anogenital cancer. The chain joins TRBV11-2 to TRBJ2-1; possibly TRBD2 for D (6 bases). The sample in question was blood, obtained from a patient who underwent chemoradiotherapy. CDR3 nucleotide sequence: TGTGCCAGCAGCTTATTGCGGGATCGCAATGAGCAGTTCTTC. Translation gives CASSLLRDRNEQFF.